The clone carrying this T cell receptor beta chain was counted only a few times. This sample was included in a study of human T cells and chemical hapten exposure. TCRdb used MiXCR to reprocess the RACE reads, holding one entry per CDR3 protein. The sample has 95,000 to 150,000 distinct CDR3 sequences, approximately 15% seen once; the top ten hold 0.7% to 0.95%. The time point here: patch test 1, 2 weeks after DPC sensitization. Indicated treatment: therapeutic diphenylcyclopropenone sensitization with weekly scalp DPC. Germline lookup yields CDR1 SGHNT and CDR2 YYREEE (reference sequence). This CDR3 has 14 amino acids. V was shortened by 0 bases and J by 4 bases, with 11 bases between the two germline ends.

Sequenced here: whole blood, sampled in connection with sensitization to the hapten diphenylcyclopropenone (DPC). This sequence joins TRBV5-4 and TRBJ2-7; D is ambiguous. The sequence was obtained from a man aged 18 to 29 with alopecia areata. Some clones in this sample may be carry-over from other donors' samples. CDR3 DNA: TGTGCCAGCAGCTTGGGGGCGTTGGGGTACGAGCAGTACTTC. This encodes CASSLGALGYEQYF.